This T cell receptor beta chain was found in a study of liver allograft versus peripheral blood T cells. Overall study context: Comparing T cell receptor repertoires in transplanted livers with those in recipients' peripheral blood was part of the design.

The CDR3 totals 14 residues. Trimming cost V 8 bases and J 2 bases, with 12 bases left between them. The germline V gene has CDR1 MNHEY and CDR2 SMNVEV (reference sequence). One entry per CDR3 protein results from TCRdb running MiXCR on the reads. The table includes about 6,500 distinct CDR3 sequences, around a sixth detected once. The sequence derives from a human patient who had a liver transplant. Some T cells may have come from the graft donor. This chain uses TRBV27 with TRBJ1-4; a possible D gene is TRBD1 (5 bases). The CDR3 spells CASGGVQTNEKLFF. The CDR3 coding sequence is TGTGCCAGCGGGGGGGTTCAGACTAATGAAAAACTGTTTTTT.